The 5 T cell receptor beta chains in this list originate from one sample, sequenced in a study of chemoradiotherapy in HPV16-positive cancers. Some clones are missing from TCRdb's copy, which holds only in-frame ones; the method was immunoSEQ multiplex PCR. The sample yields 17,000 or so clones, 60% to 80% seen once. Sample: tumor tissue, taken from a patient who underwent chemoradiotherapy. The receptors originated from a human donor with HPV-associated anogenital cancer.

This clone was seen a single time. The rearrangement joins TRBV7-9 to TRBJ2-7; 7 bases agree with TRBD2. This CDR3 contains 15 residues. Germline V lookup: CDR1 SEHNR, CDR2 FQNEAQ (reference sequence). The J segment lost 0 bases and the V segment lost 5 bases, leaving 7 bases of the junction unmatched. The CDR3 sequence: CASSVEAGDSYEQYF. As DNA, the CDR3 is TGTGCCAGCAGCGTAGAGGCGGGGGACTCCTACGAGCAGTACTTC.

The chain uses TRBV7-8 and TRBJ2-1; D gene unclear. CDR3 length: 15 residues. The V and J ends lost 1 base and 0 bases respectively, with 7 bases between them. In germline, CDR1 is SGHVS, CDR2 FQNEAQ. In DNA, the CDR3 is TGTGCCAGCAGCTTAGGGACGAGCTCCTACAATGAGCAGTTCTTC. Its translation is CASSLGTSSYNEQFF. Based on the CDR3 plus reference TRBV7-8 and TRBJ2-1, the full variable domain is GAGVSQSPRYKVAKRGQDVALRCDPISGHVSLFWYQQALGQGPEFLTYFQNEAQLDKSGLPSDRFFAERPEGSVSTLKIQRTQQEDSAVYLCASSLGTSSYNEQFFGPGTRLTVL.

The CDR3 region has the DNA TGTGCCTGGAGGGGACAGGGTTGGACCGGGGAGCTGTTTTTT. Translating gives CAWRGQGWTGELFF. The V call is TRBV30, the J call TRBJ2-2, with 9 positions matching TRBD1. The CDR3 contains 14 residues. Germline trimming cut 3 bases from V and 5 bases from J; bases unmatched to any gene: 4. CDR1 is GTSNPN, CDR2 SVGIG, per germline (reference sequence).

V is TRBV6-5 and J is TRBJ2-1, with a weak D call TRBD2 (6 bases). Germline loops: CDR1 MNHEY, CDR2 SVGAGI. V gave up 0 bases and J gave up 6 bases, with 15 bases separating them. This CDR3 comprises 16 residues. In DNA, the CDR3 is TGTGCCAGCAGTTACTCTTACGCGGGAAGGGTCAATGAGCAGTTCTTC. Amino acid sequence: CASSYSYAGRVNEQFF.

This clone was detected only a few times. As DNA, the CDR3 is TGTGCCAGCAGGGGTCTTGAAGCTTTCTTT. It yields the protein CASRGLEAFF. J is TRBJ1-1 and V is TRBV5-5; D remains unclear. Germline CDR1 and CDR2: SGHKS and YYEKEE (reference sequence). This CDR3 region has 10 residues. V dropped 5 bases and J dropped 7 bases, with 6 bases sitting between them.